The clone carrying this T cell receptor beta chain appeared a few times. What it recognizes is unknown. Making use of molecular barcodes, quantitative 5'-RACE generated TCR beta libraries. A single record per CDR3 protein comes from TCRdb applying MiXCR to the 5' RACE reads. Altogether 750,000 to 850,000 distinct CDR3 sequences are present, roughly 10% being singletons, with the ten largest covering 0.45% to 0.6%. This CDR3 is built from 16 residues. Germline V CDR1 and CDR2: SGHTA, FQGNSA. V was cut by 4 bases and J by 0 bases, with 13 bases left in between. This sample stems from a study of CD8 T cells in ankylosing spondylitis. Notes on the study in general: Relatively scarce in peripheral blood, disease-linked clones were CD8+. Researchers reportedly found disease-linked clones significantly enriched in matched ankylosing spondylitis synovial fluid. Ankylosing spondylitis blood appeared to carry a characteristic TCR beta motif of 7 or 8 highly homologous variants.

This TCR came from a male donor with ankylosing spondylitis. This chain connects TRBV7-2 to TRBJ2-1; D is unclear. The sequenced material came from blood, either unsorted or a sorted T cell fraction (not recorded which). As DNA, the CDR3 is TGTGCCAGCAGCTCCGACCCTAAACGCTCCTACAATGAGCAGTTCTTC. This encodes CASSSDPKRSYNEQFF.